This T cell receptor beta chain originates from a study of OX40 agonist ivuxolimab in advanced cancers. Profiled with immunoSEQ multiplex PCR; TCRdb holds only in-frame clones, not every one. Among 60,000 or so clones listed, just over 85% were seen once. In germline, CDR1 is MGHRA, CDR2 YSYEKL. V shed 1 base and J shed 3 bases, with 16 bases lying between them. This CDR3 is 16 amino acids long. Sequenced here: CD4+ or CD8+ T cells sorted from blood, sampled in a trial of the OX40 agonist ivuxolimab. J is TRBJ2-7 and V is TRBV4-1, with D unclear. The receptor was isolated from an adult with an advanced solid tumor such as melanoma, head and neck, liver or kidney cancer. The CDR3 is CASSQGRSPGDYEQYF. The CDR3 bases are TGCGCCAGCAGCCAAGGCCGGAGTCCGGGTGACTACGAGCAGTACTTC.